This is a list of T cell receptor beta chains from one sample in a study of regulatory T cells in long-lasting Graves disease. MiXCR was run by TCRdb on the multiplex PCR reads, yielding one entry per CDR3 protein. Of 500,000 or so distinct CDR3 sequences listed, 15% to 20% were seen once; the top ten hold less than 15%. The same data also went into a second study, on T cells in Graves' hyperthyroidism and ophthalmopathy.

Here the sequenced sample was peripheral blood mononuclear cells (PBMCs), taken at new diagnosis, from a patient treated with antithyroid drugs. The source of these receptors is a man in his forties or fifties with Graves disease. The CDR3 runs from the conserved cysteine through the conserved F or W.

TRBV11-2	TRBJ2-4	CASSQAPGSIAKNIQYF
TRBV15	TRBJ1-5	CATSRGGGRSNQPQHF
TRBV6-2/TRBV6-3	TRBJ1-5	CASSSHRGSNQPQHF
TRBV5-1	TRBJ1-1	CASGQGLNTEAFF
TRBV10-3	TRBJ1-1	CAISDGPQVTEAFF
TRBV4-1	TRBJ2-1	CASSQNRMYNEQLF
TRBV4-1	TRBJ2-3	CASSRRDSFTDTQYF
TRBV3-1	TRBJ1-4	CASSRIMTDRDNNEKLFF
TRBV9	TRBJ2-2	CASSVPRHASTTGELFF
TRBV12-3/TRBV12-4	TRBJ1-2	CASNLDRPGYGYTF
TRBV6-1	TRBJ2-1	CASRPTGDNEQFF
TRBV6-1	TRBJ2-1	CASTPGTSGRGNEQFF
TRBV28	TRBJ1-2	CASMGNGDLYGYTF
TRBV5-1	TRBJ2-1	CASSWGGTSVVGEQFF
TRBV29-1	TRBJ2-1	CSVEGGIAGSYNEQFF
TRBV6-1	TRBJ2-1	CASRSGTSALLEQFF
TRBV7-9	.	CASSQSMGLAGGETQYF
TRBV30	TRBJ1-2	CAWSNPGTGGYGYTF
TRBV3-1	TRBJ1-4	CASSQDSSAEKLFF
TRBV12-5	TRBJ2-1	CASGPVDNEQFF
TRBV5-1	TRBJ2-2	CTSSLGRGAPSTGELFF
TRBV18	TRBJ1-5	CASSPVLDQPQHF
TRBV7-2	TRBJ2-3	CASSKRTSLDTQYF
TRBV4-2	TRBJ2-1	CASSPLVHGSEIYNEQFF
TRBV6-1	.	CASKGNEQFF
TRBV6-1	TRBJ2-5	CASSPPRGEGQYF
TRBV6-1	TRBJ2-5	CASTFGERETQYF
TRBV12-3/TRBV12-4	TRBJ1-5	CASSSTSTGGIRQPQHF
TRBV7-8	TRBJ1-6	CASSLSEGVNSPLHF
TRBV28	TRBJ2-2	CASSLSSRRLFF
TRBV29-1	TRBJ1-4	CSVATGPRAWEKLFF
TRBV15	TRBJ2-7	CATSRDPSGAAHEQYF
TRBV18	TRBJ2-7	CASSPPMDYEQYF
TRBV10-3	TRBJ2-7	CAISESKIRDSYF
TRBV20-1	TRBJ2-7	CSAGRTSGRYEQYF
TRBV29-1	TRBJ2-3	CSVEVRGISTDTQYF
TRBV20-1	TRBJ2-2	CSGIKRETGELFF
TRBV6-2/TRBV6-3	TRBJ1-4	CASSSNLQGTNEKLFF
TRBV20-1	TRBJ1-2	CSALGIYGYTF
TRBV4-2	TRBJ2-5	CASSQLSTRDETQYF
TRBV28	TRBJ1-1	CASSLIPSTEAFF
TRBV12-3/TRBV12-4	TRBJ2-5	CASSPGSTVGWETQYF